These T cell receptor beta chains were read from a single sample in a study of T-cell reconstitution after alpha-beta-depleted transplantation in children. TCRdb reanalysed the PCR reads using MiXCR and keeps one entry per CDR3 protein. In the table there are about 290,000 distinct CDR3 sequences, 10% of which are singletons. Sequences were derived from PBMCs, sampled before TCRalphabeta/CD19-depleted stem cell transplant. The receptors stem from a boy under three years old with acute myeloid leukemia, due to receive a stem cell transplant. Both conserved end residues are part of each CDR3. Each record gives: V gene, clone size, D gene, J gene, CDR3 DNA, CDR3 protein. D genes are given only for firm matches. Clone size, where shown, is once, few, many, or a class for clones that have expanded.

v_call: TRBV4-3; clone_size: -; d_call: TRBD1; j_call: TRBJ1-4; cdr3_nt: TGCGCCAGCAGCCAAGGAAGCGGGACAGGGGGCGCAGGACTGTTTTTT; cdr3_aa: CASSQGSGTGGAGLFF
v_call: TRBV29-1; clone_size: many; d_call: -; j_call: TRBJ1-2; cdr3_nt: TGCAGCGTTGAGCAGGGGAGCTATGGCTACACCTTC; cdr3_aa: CSVEQGSYGYTF
v_call: TRBV3-1; clone_size: -; d_call: TRBD1; j_call: TRBJ1-5; cdr3_nt: TGTGCCAGCAGCCAACACGCCGGGACAGGACGGATCCACAATCAGCCCCAGCATTTT; cdr3_aa: CASSQHAGTGRIHNQPQHF
v_call: TRBV5-1; clone_size: many; d_call: -; j_call: TRBJ2-3; cdr3_nt: TGCGCCAGCAGCTTTGGGACCTTGGGTGTCCCAGATACGCAGTATTTT; cdr3_aa: CASSFGTLGVPDTQYF
v_call: TRBV20-1; clone_size: many; d_call: TRBD1; j_call: TRBJ2-5; cdr3_nt: TGCAGTGCTGGGACAGGGGCGATCCAAGAGACCCAGTACTTC; cdr3_aa: CSAGTGAIQETQYF
v_call: TRBV29-1; clone_size: many; d_call: -; j_call: TRBJ2-7; cdr3_nt: TGCAGCGTTGAAGCCCGACAAGGGGACGAGCAGTACTTC; cdr3_aa: CSVEARQGDEQYF
v_call: TRBV11-2; clone_size: many; d_call: TRBD2; j_call: TRBJ2-3; cdr3_nt: TGTGCCAGCAGCTTAGATCGTGGCGGGAGGGCCTACGATACGCAGTATTTT; cdr3_aa: CASSLDRGGRAYDTQYF
v_call: TRBV11-2; clone_size: -; d_call: -; j_call: TRBJ2-3; cdr3_nt: TGTGCCAGCAGCTTACGGAGGTTCACAGATACGCAGTATTTT; cdr3_aa: CASSLRRFTDTQYF
v_call: TRBV5-5; clone_size: many; d_call: -; j_call: TRBJ2-4; cdr3_nt: TGTGCCAGCAGCTTTAGCGGGACAGGGAAAAACATTCAGTACTTC; cdr3_aa: CASSFSGTGKNIQYF
v_call: TRBV27; clone_size: many; d_call: TRBD1; j_call: TRBJ2-3; cdr3_nt: TGTGCCAGCAGTTTAGTTGGGGACAGCTACACAGATACGCAGTATTTT; cdr3_aa: CASSLVGDSYTDTQYF
v_call: TRBV10-3; clone_size: many; d_call: -; j_call: TRBJ2-2; cdr3_nt: TGTGCCATCGAGGGACAGAACACCGGGGAGCTGTTTTTT; cdr3_aa: CAIEGQNTGELFF
v_call: TRBV28; clone_size: many; d_call: TRBD1; j_call: TRBJ2-7; cdr3_nt: TGTGCCAGCAGCCTACCGGGACAGGTCCCCTACGAGCAGTACTTC; cdr3_aa: CASSLPGQVPYEQYF
v_call: TRBV15; clone_size: few; d_call: -; j_call: TRBJ2-7; cdr3_nt: TGTGCCACCAGCAGAGAGTATGGCCCAACGGACCTCTACGAGCAGTACTTC; cdr3_aa: CATSREYGPTDLYEQYF
v_call: TRBV28; clone_size: few; d_call: -; j_call: TRBJ2-5; cdr3_nt: TGTGCCAGCAGTTTAGGACAGTGGCGGGGAGAGACCCAGTACTTC; cdr3_aa: CASSLGQWRGETQYF
v_call: TRBV29-1; clone_size: many; d_call: -; j_call: TRBJ1-1; cdr3_nt: TGCAGCGTTGAAGGGATGGAAGCTTTCTTT; cdr3_aa: CSVEGMEAFF
v_call: TRBV5-1; clone_size: many; d_call: -; j_call: TRBJ1-2; cdr3_nt: TGCGCCAGCAGCTTGGAAGGGGGTCTAGGGGCTGGCTACACCTTC; cdr3_aa: CASSLEGGLGAGYTF
v_call: TRBV28; clone_size: many; d_call: TRBD2; j_call: TRBJ2-7; cdr3_nt: TGTGCCAGCAGTTTAGAGCGGGAGTTCTCCTACGAGCAGTACTTC; cdr3_aa: CASSLEREFSYEQYF
v_call: TRBV20-1; clone_size: -; d_call: TRBD2; j_call: TRBJ2-1; cdr3_nt: TGCAGTGCTAGAGATAGAGGATCGAGCGGGAGGGCCCAGAATGAGCAGTTCTTC; cdr3_aa: CSARDRGSSGRAQNEQFF
v_call: TRBV19; clone_size: many; d_call: -; j_call: TRBJ1-1; cdr3_nt: TGTGCCAGTAGTACGGGGGCCGAAACTGAAGCTTTCTTT; cdr3_aa: CASSTGAETEAFF
v_call: TRBV24-1; clone_size: many; d_call: TRBD1; j_call: TRBJ2-4; cdr3_nt: TGTGCCACCAGTGAGTCCGGGACAGGCGCCAAAAACATTCAGTATTTC; cdr3_aa: CATSESGTGAKNIQYF
v_call: TRBV4-3; clone_size: many; d_call: TRBD2; j_call: TRBJ2-7; cdr3_nt: TGCGCCAGCAGCCAGGGACTAGCGGGAACCTACGAGCAGTACTTC; cdr3_aa: CASSQGLAGTYEQYF
v_call: TRBV6-9; clone_size: few; d_call: TRBD2; j_call: TRBJ2-1; cdr3_nt: TGTGCCCGCCCTCCCGGGACTAGCGGGAGGATGAGCTCCTACAATGAGCAGTTCTTC; cdr3_aa: CARPPGTSGRMSSYNEQFF
v_call: TRBV14; clone_size: few; d_call: TRBD2; j_call: TRBJ2-4; cdr3_nt: TGTGCCAGCAGCCAAGAATCCCTAGGCAGTCCCGGGACTAGCGGGAGTATGGGAAACATTCAGTACTTC; cdr3_aa: CASSQESLGSPGTSGSMGNIQYF
v_call: TRBV12-3/TRBV12-4; clone_size: many; d_call: TRBD1; j_call: TRBJ2-5; cdr3_nt: TGTGCCAGCATTCCGGGACAGGACCAAGAGACCCAGTACTTC; cdr3_aa: CASIPGQDQETQYF
v_call: TRBV29-1; clone_size: -; d_call: -; j_call: TRBJ2-2; cdr3_nt: TGCAGCGTTGGGCGGAAGTTCACCGGGGAGCTGTTTTTT; cdr3_aa: CSVGRKFTGELFF
v_call: TRBV3-1; clone_size: many; d_call: -; j_call: TRBJ1-5; cdr3_nt: TGTGCCAGCAGCCAAAGCTCAGGGATTGGTCAGCCCCAGCATTTT; cdr3_aa: CASSQSSGIGQPQHF
v_call: TRBV25-1; clone_size: -; d_call: -; j_call: TRBJ2-2; cdr3_nt: TGTGCCAGCATGGAAGAGGAGAACACCGGGGAGCTGTTTTTT; cdr3_aa: CASMEEENTGELFF
v_call: TRBV27; clone_size: -; d_call: TRBD1; j_call: TRBJ1-1; cdr3_nt: TGTGCCAGCAGTACGACAGGGGGCCAGGGCCCTATGAACACTGAAGCTTTCTTT; cdr3_aa: CASSTTGGQGPMNTEAFF
v_call: TRBV5-1; clone_size: few; d_call: TRBD2; j_call: TRBJ2-7; cdr3_nt: TGCGCCAGCAGCCCGACTAGCGGGAACTCCTACGAGCAGTACTTC; cdr3_aa: CASSPTSGNSYEQYF
v_call: TRBV14; clone_size: few; d_call: TRBD1; j_call: TRBJ2-3; cdr3_nt: TGTGCCAGCAGCCAAAGGCAGGGGGTCAGTACAGATACGCAGTATTTT; cdr3_aa: CASSQRQGVSTDTQYF
v_call: TRBV12-3/TRBV12-4; clone_size: -; d_call: TRBD1; j_call: TRBJ2-3; cdr3_nt: TGTGCCAGCAGTTTTTGGGGACAGGCCACAGATACGCAGTATTTT; cdr3_aa: CASSFWGQATDTQYF
v_call: TRBV3-1; clone_size: many; d_call: -; j_call: TRBJ2-4; cdr3_nt: TGTGCCAGCAGCCCCGGGACTCTAGCCAAAAACATTCAGTACTTC; cdr3_aa: CASSPGTLAKNIQYF
v_call: TRBV20-1; clone_size: many; d_call: -; j_call: TRBJ2-7; cdr3_nt: TGCAGTGGGAAACCACCTCGGGGCCGTCACGAGCAGTACTTC; cdr3_aa: CSGKPPRGRHEQYF
v_call: TRBV12-3/TRBV12-4; clone_size: many; d_call: -; j_call: TRBJ1-3; cdr3_nt: TGTGCCAGCAGTTTATGGGCGGGGAACACCATATATTTT; cdr3_aa: CASSLWAGNTIYF
v_call: TRBV20-1; clone_size: few; d_call: TRBD2; j_call: TRBJ2-7; cdr3_nt: TGCAGTGCTAGGGTTTTGCGGACTAGCGGGGGGGCCCGCTCCTACGAGCAGTACTTC; cdr3_aa: CSARVLRTSGGARSYEQYF
v_call: TRBV11-2; clone_size: -; d_call: -; j_call: TRBJ2-1; cdr3_nt: TGTGCCAGCAGCTTAAACCCACTATGGACAGGGAGGGCGGGCAATGAGCAGTTCTTC; cdr3_aa: CASSLNPLWTGRAGNEQFF
v_call: TRBV20-1; clone_size: many; d_call: TRBD2; j_call: TRBJ2-3; cdr3_nt: TGCAGTGCTAGCGGTAGCGGGAGGGCCACAGATACGCAGTATTTT; cdr3_aa: CSASGSGRATDTQYF
v_call: TRBV10-3; clone_size: many; d_call: TRBD1; j_call: TRBJ2-1; cdr3_nt: TGTGCCATCAAGGACAGGGAGAGCTCCTACAATGAGCAGTTCTTC; cdr3_aa: CAIKDRESSYNEQFF
v_call: TRBV5-1; clone_size: many; d_call: -; j_call: TRBJ1-1; cdr3_nt: TGCGCCAGCAGCTTGGGGGAGAACAGGAACACTGAAGCTTTCTTT; cdr3_aa: CASSLGENRNTEAFF
v_call: TRBV12-3/TRBV12-4; clone_size: many; d_call: -; j_call: TRBJ1-2; cdr3_nt: TGTGCCAGCAGTTTAGCTTTTTCTTACTATGGCTACACCTTC; cdr3_aa: CASSLAFSYYGYTF
v_call: TRBV20-1; clone_size: many; d_call: TRBD1; j_call: TRBJ2-7; cdr3_nt: TGCAGTGCTGTTTACGGGACAGGGGTTTCCTACGAGCAGTACTTC; cdr3_aa: CSAVYGTGVSYEQYF
v_call: TRBV28; clone_size: many; d_call: -; j_call: TRBJ1-2; cdr3_nt: TGTGCCAGCAGTAAGGAGCATGGCTACACCTTC; cdr3_aa: CASSKEHGYTF
v_call: TRBV6-5; clone_size: many; d_call: TRBD1; j_call: TRBJ1-1; cdr3_nt: TGTGCCAGCAGTTACTCGCCGACAGGGAGCACTGAAGCTTTCTTT; cdr3_aa: CASSYSPTGSTEAFF
v_call: TRBV27; clone_size: -; d_call: -; j_call: TRBJ1-6; cdr3_nt: TGTGCCAGCAGTTTAGGGGGGGTGGATGCTTCACCCCTCCACTTT; cdr3_aa: CASSLGGVDASPLHF
v_call: TRBV6-1; clone_size: many; d_call: -; j_call: TRBJ1-1; cdr3_nt: TGTGCCAGCAACCGGGACGGCCCCAACACTGAAGCTTTCTTT; cdr3_aa: CASNRDGPNTEAFF
v_call: TRBV19; clone_size: -; d_call: -; j_call: TRBJ2-5; cdr3_nt: TGTGCCAGTAGTATGGGGGGATTCAAGACCCAGTACTTC; cdr3_aa: CASSMGGFKTQYF
v_call: TRBV6-5; clone_size: many; d_call: TRBD2; j_call: TRBJ2-1; cdr3_nt: TGTGCCAGCAGTTACGGACTAGCCCACAATGAGCAGTTCTTC; cdr3_aa: CASSYGLAHNEQFF
v_call: TRBV6-5; clone_size: many; d_call: -; j_call: TRBJ2-2; cdr3_nt: TGTGCCAGCAGTGGCAGGGGAGCCGGGGAGCTGTTTTTT; cdr3_aa: CASSGRGAGELFF
v_call: TRBV7-6; clone_size: -; d_call: -; j_call: TRBJ2-4; cdr3_nt: TGTGCCAGCAGCGCCGGGGTCAGCCAGGGAGAAAACATTCAGTACTTC; cdr3_aa: CASSAGVSQGENIQYF